This T cell receptor (beta chain) was identified in a study of blood T cell repertoires in COVID-19. Across the study: The analysed material was cDNA or gDNA that came from T cells, B-cell-depleted T cells, or PBMCs.

The method was immunoSEQ multiplex PCR; TCRdb's version includes in-frame clones alone and lacks a portion of them. The sample includes 490,000 or so clones, 88% of them seen just once. V was cut by 3 bases and J by 9 bases, with 9 bases left in between. Germline V gene sequence: CDR1 SGHNT, CDR2 YENEEA. The CDR3 covers 12 residues. Individuals drawn from approximately 26 US areas were roughly 18 to 95 years old. Researchers sorted participants into cohorts using their self-reported clinical history. The sequencing sample was made of PBMCs or T cells enriched from blood (not recorded which). The source of this sequence is a woman aged 55-69 years who had recovered from COVID-19. The chain joins TRBV11-3 to TRBJ2-1; TRBD1 is a possible D gene (6 bases). The CDR3 region has the DNA TGTGCCAGCAGCTTGGGACAAATTGAGCAGTTCTTC. The encoded protein is CASSLGQIEQFF. The variable domain in full, with the rest retrieved from reference TRBV11-3 and TRBJ2-1, is EAGVVQSPRYKIIEKKQPVAFWCNPISGHNTLYWYLQNLGQGPELLIRYENEEAVDDSQLPKDRFSAERLKGVDSTLKIQPAELGDSAVYLCASSLGQIEQFFGPGTRLTVL.